A single sample is the source of the 26 T cell receptor beta chains below, sequenced in a study of blood T cell repertoires in COVID-19. Profiled with immunoSEQ multiplex PCR; TCRdb holds only in-frame clones, not every one. This table holds more than 250,000 clones, roughly 84% found once. Sequencing used peripheral blood. The source is a man aged 50 to 60 with active or convalescent COVID-19.

The V gene is TRBV21-1, the J gene TRBJ1-6; the table's D call of TRBD1 was not tested on the DNA. TRBV21-1 is given as a pseudogene. The CDR3 is made up of 12 amino acids. CDR3 protein: CARGQWNSPLHF. The CDR3 nucleotides are TGTGCCAGGGGACAGTGGAATTCACCCCTCCACTTT.

V and J are TRBV28 and TRBJ1-5; D remains ambiguous. The ends were cut back, 2 bases at V and 5 bases at J, with 13 bases in the middle. This CDR3 has 15 amino acids. CDR1 MDHEN and CDR2 SYDVKM come from the germline V gene. CDR3 protein: CASSLLVLRHQPQHF. CDR3 in DNA: TGTGCCAGCAGTTTACTAGTACTACGGCATCAGCCCCAGCATTTT.

V gene TRBV3-1 (or the pseudogene TRBV3-2) combines with J gene TRBJ2-1; 10 bases are a match to TRBD1. The CDR3 runs to 20 residues. J was trimmed by 9 bases and V by 4 bases; bases with no gene match: 24. Germline V CDR1 and CDR2: LGHDT, YNNKEL (reference sequence). The CDR3 DNA reads TGTGCCAGCAGCCTCAATCCAATCATTAGGCCGGGACAGGGGCGAGGTGAGCAGTTCTTC. Encoded protein: CASSLNPIIRPGQGRGEQFF.

The V call is TRBV11-3, the J call TRBJ2-3; 7 nucleotides match TRBD2. The CDR3 has 15 amino acids. Trimming at V came to 2 bases and at J to 2 bases, leaving 4 bases not matched to a gene. Germline CDR1 SGHNT, CDR2 YENEEA. The CDR3 sequence: CASSLNGGYTDTQYF. In nucleotides, the CDR3 is TGTGCCAGCAGCTTAAACGGGGGGTACACAGATACGCAGTATTTT.

The CDR3 DNA follows: TGTGCCAGTAGTGGGGGACAGGGATTTTATGGCTACACCTTC. This codes for CASSGGQGFYGYTF. The rearrangement joins TRBV19 to TRBJ1-2; 9 nucleotides agree with TRBD1. Germline values: CDR1 LNHDA, CDR2 SQIVND (reference sequence). This CDR3 spans 14 amino acids. V shed 5 bases and J 5 bases; nucleotides not matched to a gene: 6.

This clone came up once. CDR3 DNA sequence: TGTGCCAGTAGCATCAGGGGGCTGGGCACTGAAGCTTTCTTT. This translates into CASSIRGLGTEAFF. The rearrangement joins TRBV19 to TRBJ1-1; 8 nucleotides align to TRBD1. The CDR3 contains 14 residues. V shed 6 bases and J 4 bases; nucleotides not matched to a gene: 7. Germline V gene data show CDR1 as LNHDA and CDR2 as SQIVND (reference sequence).

This chain links TRBV6-6 with TRBJ2-3, with D possibly matching TRBD2 (6 bases). The CDR3 is 15 residues long. From germline, CDR1 is MNHNY and CDR2 SVGAGI (reference sequence). V was cut by 4 bases and J by 2 bases, with 13 bases left in between. In DNA, the CDR3 is TGTGCCAGCAGTTTGGGAGGTCCCATCACAGATACGCAGTATTTT. Translation: CASSLGGPITDTQYF.

V and J are TRBV24-1 and TRBJ2-1, with 10 bases aligning to TRBD1. CDR3 length: 17 residues. The germline gives CDR1 KGHDR, CDR2 SFDVKD. Trimming cost V 3 bases and J 3 bases; bases outside gene matches: 7. The CDR3 here is CATSDVATGGFYNEQFF. In nucleotides, the CDR3 is TGTGCCACCAGTGATGTCGCGACAGGGGGCTTCTACAATGAGCAGTTCTTC.

The chain employs TRBV6-5 and TRBJ1-6, with TRBD1 as a possible D gene (5 bases). Germline-derived CDR1 and CDR2 are MNHEY and SVGAGI. Trimming removed 7 bases at V and 7 bases at J, with 8 bases between. CDR3 length: 12 residues. This chain's CDR3 is CASTPGNSPLHF. CDR3 bases: TGTGCCAGCACACCAGGGAATTCACCCCTCCACTTT.

This chain connects TRBV4-2 to TRBJ1-6; TRBD1 matches at 10 bases. This CDR3 is built from 15 residues. With 0 bases clipped from V and 7 bases from J, the junction kept 0 bases outside the gene matches. CDR1 and CDR2 from the germline V gene are LGHNA and YNFKEQ. CDR3 sequence: CASSQEDRGNSPLHF. The CDR3 DNA reads TGTGCCAGCAGCCAAGAGGACAGGGGGAATTCACCCCTCCACTTT.

The genes are TRBV23-1 and TRBJ1-5, with 7 bases lining up with TRBD1. TRBV23-1 is reported as an ORF; its role is uncertain. V was pared by 0 bases and J by 0 bases, with 5 bases of the junction left unmatched. This CDR3 region has 17 residues. CDR3 nucleotide sequence: TGCGCCAGCAGTCAATCTGGGACAGACTATAGCAATCAGCCCCAGCATTTT. This encodes CASSQSGTDYSNQPQHF.

This clone came up a few times. This chain links TRBV6-5 with TRBJ1-1, with TRBD1 matching over 7 bases. Germline V gives CDR1 MNHEY, CDR2 SVGAGI. The CDR3 consists of 13 residues. V dropped 6 bases and J dropped 7; count of bases not matched to a gene: 8. The CDR3 DNA is TGTGCCAGCAGCCTATACAGGGGCCGTGAAGCTTTCTTT. It codes for CASSLYRGREAFF.

The rearrangement joins TRBV2 to TRBJ1-1; the match to TRBD1 covers 9 bases. The CDR3 totals 14 residues. The V gene's germline CDR1 is SNHLY and CDR2 FYNNEI. J gave up 1 base and V 7 bases, and 4 bases lay outside the gene matches. The CDR3 DNA is TGTGCCAGCACCATGGGACAGGGGAACACTGAAGCTTTCTTT. Translating gives CASTMGQGNTEAFF. Based on the CDR3 plus reference TRBV2 and TRBJ1-1, the full variable domain is EPEVTQTPSHQVTQMGQEVILRCVPISNHLYFYWYRQILGQKVEFLVSFYNNEISEKSEIFDDQFSVERPDGSNFTLKIRSTKLEDSAMYFCASTMGQGNTEAFFGQGTRLTVV.

Concerning this clone itself: The sample has other DNA sequences that encode this CDR3 too. The chain carries TRBV6-1 and TRBJ2-7; D remains unclear. The length of the CDR3 is 12 residues. Germline CDR1 MNHNS, CDR2 SASEGT. V lost 2 bases and J 4 bases, leaving 6 bases between the germline ends. The CDR3 sequence is CASSERSYEQYF. The CDR3 bases are TGTGCCAGCAGTGAAAGGAGTTACGAGCAGTACTTC.

This chain links TRBV7-9 with TRBJ2-2; no reliable D call. Germline CDR1 reads SEHNR; CDR2 reads FQNEAQ (reference sequence). Between the trimmed V and J ends, which lost 1 base and 7 bases, there was a span of 7 bases. This CDR3 region has 13 residues. Here the CDR3 reads CASSLDYGGELFF. CDR3 nucleotide sequence: TGTGCCAGCAGCTTAGACTATGGCGGGGAGCTGTTTTTT. The full variable domain, its missing parts supplied by reference TRBV7-9 and TRBJ2-2, is DTGVSQNPRHKITKRGQNVTFRCDPISEHNRLYWYRQTLGQGPEFLTYFQNEAQLEKSRLLSDRFSAERPKGSFSTLEIQRTEQGDSAMYLCASSLDYGGELFFGEGSRLTVL.

The chain has TRBV7-3 and TRBJ1-6; 10 nucleotides line up with TRBD1. The germline V gene has CDR1 SGHTA and CDR2 FQGTGA. The V and J ends lost 5 bases and 10 bases, in that order; junction bases with no gene match: 8. The CDR3 is 15 residues long. In nucleotides, the CDR3 is TGTGCCAGCAGCGCCCGGGACAGGGGTTACTCACCCCTCCACTTT. Translating it yields CASSARDRGYSPLHF.

The J gene is TRBJ1-6, the V gene TRBV4-1; no clear D gene. V was cut by 0 bases and J by 3 bases, with 9 bases left in between. Germline CDR1 is MGHRA and CDR2 is YSYEKL. This CDR3 contains 16 residues. The chain's CDR3 is CASSQEPGNYNSPLHF. CDR3 in DNA: TGCGCCAGCAGCCAAGAGCCCGGGAACTATAATTCACCCCTCCACTTT.

The V and J genes are TRBV28 and TRBJ2-7, with D possibly being TRBD1 (6 bases). Trimming removed 3 bases from V and 2 bases from J, with 11 bases in between. From germline, CDR1 is MDHEN and CDR2 SYDVKM. The CDR3 consists of 14 residues. CDR3 region: CASSFPDSPYEQYF. The CDR3 DNA sequence: TGTGCCAGCAGTTTCCCGGACAGTCCCTACGAGCAGTACTTC.

The count of this clone is one. The genes are TRBV10-3 and TRBJ2-3, with 12 bases matching TRBD2. Germline V CDR1 and CDR2: ENHRY, SYGVKD. This CDR3 has 16 amino acids. The V and J ends lost 2 bases and 2 bases, in that order; junction bases with no gene match: 2. The CDR3 is CAISEGLAGTTDTQYF. In DNA, the CDR3 is TGTGCCATCAGTGAGGGACTAGCGGGGACCACAGATACGCAGTATTTT.

The rearrangement links TRBV27 to TRBJ2-7, with 7 bases aligning to TRBD1. Trimming cost V 6 bases and J 6 bases; bases outside gene matches: 11. The germline V gene encodes CDR1 MNHEY and CDR2 SMNVEV (reference sequence). The CDR3 runs to 14 residues. The CDR3 here is CASRGTVLLGEQYF. The DNA of the CDR3 is TGTGCCAGCAGGGGGACAGTACTCCTTGGCGAGCAGTACTTC.

This chain links TRBV10-3 with TRBJ2-2; 9 positions match TRBD1. There are 15 residues in the CDR3. Per germline, CDR1 ENHRY and CDR2 SYGVKD. V lost 7 bases, J lost 1 base, and 4 bases stayed unmatched. DNA for the CDR3: TGTGCCATCAATAACAGGGGGCGGAACACCGGGGAGCTGTTTTTT. It codes for CAINNRGRNTGELFF.

V is TRBV5-6 and J is TRBJ2-4, with a weak D call TRBD2 (8 bases). Germline V gene sequence: CDR1 SGHDT, CDR2 YYEEEE. V was clipped by 3 bases and J by 0 bases, with 16 bases between them. The CDR3 loop spans 17 amino acids. CDR3 nucleotides: TGTGCCAGCAGCTCGGGAGGGGACAGCATAGCCAAAAACATTCAGTACTTC. Protein: CASSSGGDSIAKNIQYF.

CDR3: CASSRDEGQGANNGYTF. Written as DNA, the CDR3 is TGCGCCAGCAGCCGAGACGAGGGACAGGGGGCAAATAATGGCTACACCTTC. The chain has TRBV4-1 and TRBJ1-2, with 12 nucleotides matching TRBD1. Germline values: CDR1 MGHRA, CDR2 YSYEKL. The ends lost 4 bases at V and 6 bases at J; junction bases unmatched: 12. This CDR3 has 17 amino acids.

The CDR3 region has the DNA TGTGCCAGCAGCTCCTACAGGCACCAAGAGACCCAGTACTTC. As protein: CASSSYRHQETQYF. The rearrangement uses TRBV28 and TRBJ2-5, with D perhaps matching TRBD1 (5 bases). The CDR3 spans 14 residues. In germline, CDR1 is MDHEN, CDR2 SYDVKM. Trimming pared 6 bases from V and 0 bases from J, leaving 11 bases between.

This clone was seen more than once but under ten times. V usage is TRBV4-1 and J usage is TRBJ1-5; a possible D gene is TRBD1 (5 bases). The CDR3 is made up of 15 amino acids. The germline V and J ends were trimmed by 1 base and 0 bases, with 7 bases remaining between them. Germline CDR1 MGHRA, CDR2 YSYEKL. In DNA form, the CDR3 reads TGCGCCAGCAGCCAAGGACAGAATAGCAATCAGCCCCAGCATTTT. It is translated as CASSQGQNSNQPQHF.

V is TRBV28 and J is TRBJ1-4; TRBD1 is a possible D gene (5 bases). Germline lookup yields CDR1 MDHEN and CDR2 SYDVKM. V lost 6 bases to trimming and J lost 7 bases, with 15 bases between them. This CDR3 contains 14 residues. CDR3 sequence: CASSPQGRVEKLFF. CDR3 DNA: TGTGCCAGCAGCCCCCAGGGTAGGGTTGAAAAACTGTTTTTT.